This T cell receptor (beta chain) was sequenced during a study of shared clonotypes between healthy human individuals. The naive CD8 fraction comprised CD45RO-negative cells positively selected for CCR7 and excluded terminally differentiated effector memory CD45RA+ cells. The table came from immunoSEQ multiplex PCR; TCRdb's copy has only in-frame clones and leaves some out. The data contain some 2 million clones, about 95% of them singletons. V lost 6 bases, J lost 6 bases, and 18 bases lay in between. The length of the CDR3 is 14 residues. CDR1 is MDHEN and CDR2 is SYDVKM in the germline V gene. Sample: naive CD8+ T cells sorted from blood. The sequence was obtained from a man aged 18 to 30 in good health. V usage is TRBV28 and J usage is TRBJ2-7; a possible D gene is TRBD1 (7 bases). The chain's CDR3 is CASSYTGEEVEQYF. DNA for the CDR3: TGTGCCAGCAGCTACACAGGGGAGGAAGTCGAGCAGTACTTC.